A single T cell receptor beta chain is shown here with its context. This clone was detected only once. Its recognized antigen is unknown. There are no base qualities to consult, and no much larger clone falls within one base. Whole blood was collected in K2EDTA tubes by collaborating institutions according to the institutions' own protocols. For TCRbeta analysis, collaborator samples were shipped as frozen whole blood, as isolated PBMCs, or as DNA extracted from either sample type. The sample comes from a study of blood T cell repertoires in COVID-19 (dated by TCRdb to the early 2020s). About the full investigation: Samples covering the acute and convalescent phases of COVID-19 were provided by collaborators in the United States, Italy and Spain. The prospective study material was composed of cDNA or gDNA derived from T cells, B-cell-depleted T cells, or PBMCs. Deeply sampled blood TCRbeta repertoires from subjects exposed to, actively infected with, or recovered from COVID-19 were included in the dataset. The repertoires were released in a freely available public database meant as a resource for research on the immune response to SARS-CoV-2. The samples were drawn from the first 160 participants of the ongoing ImmuneRACE study and from over 950 subjects provided by 6 global collaborators. Sample metadata almost always included a de-identified subject ID, COVID-19 status, age in years and sex. Where HLA class I and class II types were available, the types were taken from metadata supplied by the sample provider, not from assay-based typing. The paper as a whole reports these results and caveats: The amount of clinical and demographic metadata varied by source and participant and was provided uncurated.

V is clipped by 0 bases and J by 13 bases, and the sequence between their germline boundaries is 7 bases long. The germline V gene provides CDR1 SNHLY and CDR2 FYNNEI. The CDR3 covers 12 residues, taking in both the cysteine and the phenylalanine. Only CDR3 DNA remains: 36 bases, in frame from the first base. The immunoSEQ Assay, a bias-controlled multiplex PCR, was used to amplify TCRbeta CDR3 regions from genomic DNA. Concerning the study's data processing: The number of nucleated cells in each sample was estimated by amplification of reference gene primers within the assay. To quantify the absolute abundance of each unique TCRbeta CDR3 rearrangement, sequence reads were collapsed and filtered. For each sample, productive Simpson clonality was calculated by taking the square root of Simpson's diversity index across productive rearrangements. TCRdb retrieved this table from immuneACCESS and kept in-frame rearrangements only. Not all clones are present; in checked studies, unresolved V genes account for under half, and no reason is known for the remainder. The V and J calls and clone size come from that table; D and trimming were worked out from the DNA. Across this sample there are 200,000 to 250,000 clones, with approximately 91% seen only once. The ten largest account for less than 3.5% of the sample.

The origin of this receptor is a woman aged 60-75 years with acute or convalescent COVID-19. The sequence is built from TRBV2 and TRBJ1-6; TRBD1 might be the D gene, on 5 matching bases. The sequenced sample was peripheral blood. The DNA is as follows: TGTGCCAGCAGTGAAGCGACAGTTCCCCTCCACTTT. Its protein product is CASSEATVPLHF.